This T cell receptor (beta chain) was obtained from a study of T cells in Graves' hyperthyroidism and ophthalmopathy. Study-level findings and limits: In the blood, most expanded thyroid clonotypes above 0.001 appeared as well.

Germline CDR1 is MRHNA and CDR2 is SNTAGT. The CDR3 contains 20 residues. V was pared by 5 bases and J by 2 bases, with 17 bases of the junction left unmatched. Stability of Graves' hyperthyroidism was defined as absent ophthalmopathy progression within 18 months. Patients having uncontrolled infection, another autoimmune disease, pregnancy or lactation were not included. On the basis of clinical symptoms, serum thyroxine and TRAb, thyroid ultrasound and orbital computed tomography, diagnoses were made. This clonotype was counted between two and nine times. Its antigen is currently unknown. Amplification yielded TCR beta CDR3 regions, with RNA transcripts as the source. The HTBI primer set drove a first-round RT-PCR of the TCR CDR3. Each CDR3 protein gets one entry after TCRdb re-called the multiplex PCR reads with MiXCR. The sample has 480,000 or so distinct CDR3 sequences, 13% to 15% seen once.

This TCR came from a woman aged 18-29 years with Graves' hyperthyroidism. The V gene is TRBV6-4, the J gene TRBJ2-3, with 12 bases fitting TRBD2. The sequencing sample was made of blood. In DNA, the CDR3 is TGTGCCAGCAGTCGAACTTACTCCCTTACTAGCGGGAGGCCCACAGATACGCAGTATTTT. Its protein is CASSRTYSLTSGRPTDTQYF.